The TCR beta chain described here comes from a study of CD4 T cells in relation to SARS-CoV-2 and coronaviruses. Unexposed donor CD4+ T cells date from about 2011-2018, before the COVID-19 pandemic. CD4+ T cells were isolated from the cells after around 11 days of culture. The method was immunoSEQ multiplex PCR; TCRdb's version includes in-frame clones alone and lacks a portion of them. The data show 28,000 or so clones, with 60% to 80% seen just once and about 20% held by the top ten. Details on this clone: The antigen remains unidentified.

The CDR3 is 14 amino acids. Germline CDR1 SNHLY, CDR2 FYNNEI. With 8 bases clipped from V and 2 bases from J, the junction kept 6 bases outside the gene matches. Sequenced input: CD4+ T cells from PBMCs, cultured in vitro. V usage is TRBV2 and J usage is TRBJ1-5, with 7 bases aligning to TRBD1. This receptor was obtained from a human donor in good health. For the CDR3, the DNA is TGTGCCAGCCAGGGGGTGAGAGGCAATCAGCCCCAGCATTTT. Translation: CASQGVRGNQPQHF.